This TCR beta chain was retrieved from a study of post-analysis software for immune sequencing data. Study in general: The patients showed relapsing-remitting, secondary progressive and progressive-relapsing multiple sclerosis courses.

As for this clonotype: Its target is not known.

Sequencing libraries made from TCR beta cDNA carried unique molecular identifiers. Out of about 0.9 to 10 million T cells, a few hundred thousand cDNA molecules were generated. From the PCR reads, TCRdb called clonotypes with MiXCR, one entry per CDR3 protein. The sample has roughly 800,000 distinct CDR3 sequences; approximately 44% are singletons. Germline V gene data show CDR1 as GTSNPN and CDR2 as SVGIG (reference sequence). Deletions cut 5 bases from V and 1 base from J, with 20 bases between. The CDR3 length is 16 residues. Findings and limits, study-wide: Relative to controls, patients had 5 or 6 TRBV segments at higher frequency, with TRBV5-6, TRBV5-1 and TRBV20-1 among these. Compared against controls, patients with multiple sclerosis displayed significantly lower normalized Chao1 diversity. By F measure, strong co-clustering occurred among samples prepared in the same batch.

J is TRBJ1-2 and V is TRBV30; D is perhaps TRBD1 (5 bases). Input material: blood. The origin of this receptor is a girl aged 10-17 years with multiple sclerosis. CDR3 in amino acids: CAWGDPGKGSNYGYTF. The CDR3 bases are TGTGCCTGGGGGGACCCGGGGAAAGGGAGTAACTATGGCTACACCTTC.